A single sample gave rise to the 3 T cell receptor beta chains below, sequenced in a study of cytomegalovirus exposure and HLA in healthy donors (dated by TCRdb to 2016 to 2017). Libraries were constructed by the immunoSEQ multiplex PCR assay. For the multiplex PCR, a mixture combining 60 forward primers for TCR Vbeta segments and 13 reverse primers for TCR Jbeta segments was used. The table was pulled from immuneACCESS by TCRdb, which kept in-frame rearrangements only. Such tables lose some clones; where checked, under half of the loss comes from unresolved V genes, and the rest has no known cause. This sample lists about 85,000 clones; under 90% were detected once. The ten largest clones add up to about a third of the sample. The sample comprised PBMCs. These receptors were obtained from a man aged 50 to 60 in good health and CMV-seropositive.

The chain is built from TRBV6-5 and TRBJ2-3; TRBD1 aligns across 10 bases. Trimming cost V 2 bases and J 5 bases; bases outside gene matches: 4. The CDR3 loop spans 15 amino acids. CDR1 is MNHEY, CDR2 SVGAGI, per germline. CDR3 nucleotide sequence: TGTGCCAGCAGTTACCGACAGGGGGCGCGAGATACGCAGTATTTT. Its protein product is CASSYRQGARDTQYF.

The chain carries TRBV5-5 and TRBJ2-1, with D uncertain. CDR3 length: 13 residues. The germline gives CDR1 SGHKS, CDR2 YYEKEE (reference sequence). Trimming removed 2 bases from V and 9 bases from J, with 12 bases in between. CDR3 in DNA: TGTGCCAGCAGCTTTTCGGGTTTTGGTGAGCAGTTCTTC. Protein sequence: CASSFSGFGEQFF.

The CDR3 nucleotides read TGCGCCAGCAGCTCAGGACAACCGAACACCGGGGAGCTGTTTTTT. Amino acid sequence: CASSSGQPNTGELFF. The chain is built from TRBV5-1 and TRBJ2-2; tentative D call: TRBD1 (5 bases). V was cut by 3 bases and J by 0 bases, with 9 bases left in between. In germline, CDR1 is SGHRS, CDR2 YFSETQ. The CDR3 totals 15 residues.